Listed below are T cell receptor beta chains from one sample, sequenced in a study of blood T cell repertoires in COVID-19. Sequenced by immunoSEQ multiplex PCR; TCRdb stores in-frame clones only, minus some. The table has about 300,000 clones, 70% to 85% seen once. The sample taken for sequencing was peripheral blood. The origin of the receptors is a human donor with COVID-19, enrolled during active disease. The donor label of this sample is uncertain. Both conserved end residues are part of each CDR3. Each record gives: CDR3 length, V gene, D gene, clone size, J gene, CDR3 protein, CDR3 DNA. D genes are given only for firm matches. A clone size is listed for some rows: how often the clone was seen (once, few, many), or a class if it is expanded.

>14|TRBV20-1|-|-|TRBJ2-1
CSASMAGITNEQFF
TGCAGTGCTAGTATGGCGGGAATTACAAATGAGCAGTTCTTC
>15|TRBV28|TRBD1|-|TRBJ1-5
CASSQGQGARQPQHF
TGTGCCAGCAGTCAGGGACAGGGGGCCCGGCAGCCCCAGCATTTT
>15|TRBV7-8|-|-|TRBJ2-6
CASSLGGSGANVLTF
TGTGCCAGCAGCTTAGGAGGATCTGGGGCCAACGTCCTGACTTTC
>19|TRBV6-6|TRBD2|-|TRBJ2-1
CASSPPPPGLAGVSGEQFF
TGTGCCAGCAGTCCCCCCCCACCGGGACTAGCGGGGGTTTCAGGGGAGCAGTTCTTC
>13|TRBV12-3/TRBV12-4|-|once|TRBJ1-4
CASSLGNRVRLFF
TGTGCCAGCAGCCTGGGAAACAGGGTCAGACTGTTTTTT
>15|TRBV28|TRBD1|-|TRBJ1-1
CASSLSPGQGYEAFF
TGTGCCAGCAGTTTGTCCCCGGGACAGGGCTATGAAGCTTTCTTT
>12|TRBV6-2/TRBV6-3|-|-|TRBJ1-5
CASSIPNRLQHF
TGTGCCAGCAGTATCCCCAATAGACTCCAGCATTTT
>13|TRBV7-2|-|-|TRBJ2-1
CASSPFTYNEQFF
TGTGCCAGCAGCCCATTCACCTACAATGAGCAGTTCTTC
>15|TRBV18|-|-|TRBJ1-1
CASSPPAQPNTEAFF
TGTGCCAGCTCACCACCGGCACAGCCGAACACTGAAGCTTTCTTT
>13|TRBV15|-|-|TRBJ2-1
CATGGFPYNEQFF
TGTGCCACCGGGGGGTTCCCCTACAATGAGCAGTTCTTC
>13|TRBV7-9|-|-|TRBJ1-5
CASSSGAEQPQHF
TGTGCCAGCAGTTCAGGCGCCGAGCAGCCCCAGCATTTT
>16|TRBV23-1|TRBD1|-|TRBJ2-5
CASSQSVDRGEETQYF
TGCGCCAGCAGTCAATCCGTCGACAGGGGAGAAGAGACCCAGTACTTC
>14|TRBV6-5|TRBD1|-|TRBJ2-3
CASTGQGPTDTQYF
TGTGCCAGCACCGGACAGGGGCCAACAGATACGCAGTATTTT
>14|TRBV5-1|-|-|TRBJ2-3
CASSLAGITDTQYF
TGCGCCAGCAGCTTGGCCGGGATCACAGATACGCAGTATTTT
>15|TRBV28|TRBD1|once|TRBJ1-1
CASSVTGVWNTEAFF
TGTGCCAGCAGTGTTACAGGGGTTTGGAACACTGAAGCTTTCTTT
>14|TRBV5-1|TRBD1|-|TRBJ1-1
CASSLPFRGTEAFF
TGCGCCAGCAGCTTGCCCTTCAGGGGGACTGAAGCTTTCTTT
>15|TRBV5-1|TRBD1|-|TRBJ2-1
CASSGGQGPYNEQFF
TGCGCCAGCAGCGGCGGACAGGGTCCTTACAATGAGCAGTTCTTC
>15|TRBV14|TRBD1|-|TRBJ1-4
CASSPWTGWDEKLFF
TGTGCCAGCAGCCCCTGGACAGGGTGGGATGAAAAACTGTTTTTT
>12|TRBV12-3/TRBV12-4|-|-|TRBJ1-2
CASSLETYGYTF
TGTGCCAGCAGTTTAGAGACTTATGGCTACACCTTC
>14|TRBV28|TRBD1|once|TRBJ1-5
CASRSTGGHQPQHF
TGTGCCAGCAGAAGTACAGGGGGCCATCAGCCCCAGCATTTT
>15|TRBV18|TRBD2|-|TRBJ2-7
CASSPRGTSFVEQYF
TGTGCCAGCTCACCTCGGGGGACTAGCTTCGTCGAGCAGTACTTC
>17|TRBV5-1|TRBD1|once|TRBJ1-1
CASSLAGQGARNTEAFF
TGCGCCAGCAGCTTGGCCGGGCAGGGGGCGAGGAACACTGAAGCTTTCTTT
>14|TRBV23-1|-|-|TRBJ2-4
CASRPFLRGDPQYF
TGCGCCAGCAGACCCTTTTTACGCGGGGACCCTCAGTACTTC
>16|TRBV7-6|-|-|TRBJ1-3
CASSLVVGQGQNTIYF
TGTGCCAGCAGCTTAGTTGTGGGCCAGGGGCAAAACACCATATATTTT
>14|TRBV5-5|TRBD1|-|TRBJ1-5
CASSLGTAHQPQHF
TGTGCCAGCAGCCTAGGGACAGCCCATCAGCCCCAGCATTTT
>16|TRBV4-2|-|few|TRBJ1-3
CASSPPQGGLRNTIYF
TGTGCCAGCAGCCCCCCGCAGGGAGGGCTCCGAAACACCATATATTTT
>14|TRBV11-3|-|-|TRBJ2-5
CASSSTAGSETQYF
TGTGCCAGCAGCTCAACGGCGGGAAGTGAGACCCAGTACTTC
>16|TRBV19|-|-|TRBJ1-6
CASSRMDILNNSPLHF
TGTGCCAGTAGTCGCATGGACATCCTGAATAATTCACCCCTCCACTTT
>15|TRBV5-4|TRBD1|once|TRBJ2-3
CASSLRTGVTDTQYF
TGTGCCAGCAGCCTACGGACAGGCGTCACAGATACGCAGTATTTT
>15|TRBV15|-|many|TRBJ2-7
CATSRALEGAYEQYF
TGTGCCACCAGCAGAGCCTTAGAGGGAGCCTACGAGCAGTACTTC
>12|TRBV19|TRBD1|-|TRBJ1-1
CARTDRATEAFF
TGTGCCAGAACCGACAGGGCCACTGAAGCTTTCTTT
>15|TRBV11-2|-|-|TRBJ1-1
CASRHPRGFGTEAFF
TGTGCCAGCCGCCATCCACGAGGCTTCGGCACTGAAGCTTTCTTT
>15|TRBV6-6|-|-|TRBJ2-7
CASSYRERGTYEQYF
TGTGCCAGCAGTTACCGGGAACGGGGAACCTACGAGCAGTACTTC
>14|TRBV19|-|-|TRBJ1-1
CASSIQSGSYEAFF
TGTGCCAGTAGTATCCAGTCAGGGTCCTATGAAGCTTTCTTT
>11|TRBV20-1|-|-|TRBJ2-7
CSAPLLYEQYF
TGCAGTGCCCCTCTCCTCTACGAGCAGTACTTC
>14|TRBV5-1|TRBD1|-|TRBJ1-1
CASSLEGANTEAFF
TGCGCCAGCAGCTTGGAGGGGGCCAACACTGAAGCTTTCTTT
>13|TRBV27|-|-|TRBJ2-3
CASSSRITDTQYF
TGTGCCAGCAGCTCGAGGATCACAGATACGCAGTATTTT
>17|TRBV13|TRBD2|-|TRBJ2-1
CASSSVAGLPSYNEQFF
TGTGCCAGCAGCTCCGTAGCGGGACTACCCTCCTACAATGAGCAGTTCTTC
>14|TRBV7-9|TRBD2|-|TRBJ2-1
CASGPRDYYNEQFF
TGTGCCAGCGGACCCAGGGACTACTACAATGAGCAGTTCTTC
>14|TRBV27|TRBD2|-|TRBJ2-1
CAVSGRETYNEQFF
TGTGCCGTCAGCGGGAGGGAAACCTACAATGAGCAGTTCTTC
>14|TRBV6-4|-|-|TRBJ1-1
CASSDSELGTEAFF
TGTGCCAGCAGTGACTCGGAACTCGGGACTGAAGCTTTCTTT
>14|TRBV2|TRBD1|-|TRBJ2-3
CASRLGQAREAQYF
TGTGCCAGCAGGCTAGGACAGGCCCGGGAAGCGCAGTATTTT
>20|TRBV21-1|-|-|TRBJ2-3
CASSKAGDKDLQGHPDTQYF
TGTGCCAGCAGCAAAGCGGGGGACAAGGACCTCCAGGGACATCCAGATACGCAGTATTTT
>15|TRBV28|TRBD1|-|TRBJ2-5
CASSSTGFLLETQYF
TGTGCCAGCAGTTCGACAGGGTTTTTGCTGGAGACCCAGTACTTC
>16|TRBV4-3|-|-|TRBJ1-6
CASSQEVRTPVTPLHF
TGCGCCAGCAGCCAAGAGGTCCGGACACCCGTTACACCCCTCCACTTT
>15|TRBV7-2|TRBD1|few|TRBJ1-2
CASSLFRGRSYGYTF
TGTGCCAGCAGCTTATTTAGGGGGCGTAGCTATGGCTACACCTTC
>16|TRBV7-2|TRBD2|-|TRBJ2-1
CASSLATSGSRNEQFF
TGTGCCAGCAGCTTAGCGACTAGCGGGAGTCGGAATGAGCAGTTCTTC
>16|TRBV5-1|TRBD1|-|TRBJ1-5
CASSPGQGLSNQPQHF
TGCGCCAGCAGCCCTGGACAGGGTTTAAGCAATCAGCCCCAGCATTTT
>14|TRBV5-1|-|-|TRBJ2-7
CASSDGRAAGGLDF
TGCGCCAGCAGCGATGGTAGGGCGGCCGGGGGTTTGGACTTC
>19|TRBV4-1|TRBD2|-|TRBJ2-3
CASSQGVSLGGRASDTQYF
TGCGCCAGCAGCCAAGGAGTGAGTTTAGGCGGGAGGGCCAGTGATACGCAGTATTTT
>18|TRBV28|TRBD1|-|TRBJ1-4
CASSLSSRGQGINEKLFF
TGTGCCAGCAGTTTATCCTCTCGGGGACAGGGTATTAATGAAAAACTGTTTTTT